What follows are 9 T cell receptor beta chains derived from one specimen sequenced in a study of cytomegalovirus exposure and HLA in healthy donors. 60 Vbeta and 13 Jbeta primers were used in PCR. Profiled with immunoSEQ multiplex PCR; TCRdb holds only in-frame clones, not every one. The sample has 120,000 to 150,000 clones, over 60% seen once. Sequencing input: PBMCs. These receptors were collected from a woman aged 25-40 years in good health and CMV-seropositive.

The chain has TRBV11-2 and TRBJ2-3; TRBD2 matches at 11 bases. With V trimmed by 2 bases and J by 4 bases, 5 bases remained unmatched. Germline values: CDR1 SGHAT, CDR2 FQNNGV. The CDR3 spans 16 residues. This CDR3 reads CASSLSLAGGADTQYF. The CDR3 bases are TGTGCCAGCAGCTTAAGTCTAGCGGGAGGAGCAGATACGCAGTATTTT.

This clone was counted between two and nine times. The rearrangement links TRBV7-8 to TRBJ2-3; possibly TRBD2 for D (6 bases). The CDR3 has 16 amino acids. Germline V lookup: CDR1 SGHVS, CDR2 FQNEAQ. The V end lost 1 base, the J end lost 1 base, and 12 bases lay between the germline ends. The CDR3, as DNA: TGTGCCAGCAGCTTAGAACGGTGGAGGGGCACAGATACGCAGTATTTT. Encoded protein: CASSLERWRGTDTQYF. Using reference TRBV7-8 and TRBJ2-3 for the parts outside the CDR3, the full variable domain is GAGVSQSPRYKVAKRGQDVALRCDPISGHVSLFWYQQALGQGPEFLTYFQNEAQLDKSGLPSDRFFAERPEGSVSTLKIQRTQQEDSAVYLCASSLERWRGTDTQYFGPGTRLTVL.

V usage is TRBV5-1 and J usage is TRBJ1-5; 11 nucleotides match TRBD1. V lost 4 bases and J lost 6; bases outside the gene matches: 3. The CDR3 length is 14 residues. The V gene's germline CDR1 is SGHRS and CDR2 YFSETQ. The CDR3 DNA reads TGCGCCAGCAGCCCCGGACAGGGGGCTCAGCCCCAGCATTTT. Translation: CASSPGQGAQPQHF.

CDR3 coding DNA: TGTGCCAGCTCCCGTGGACAATTGGGCAATCAGCCCCAGCATTTT. Encoded protein: CASSRGQLGNQPQHF. This chain links TRBV18 with TRBJ1-5, with D tentatively TRBD1 (5 bases). CDR3 length equals 15 residues. With 6 bases removed from V and 2 bases from J, the gap between germline ends came to 14 bases. Germline V gene lookup returns CDR1 KGHSH and CDR2 LQKENI.

The chain has TRBV19 and TRBJ1-2; 8 bases are shared with TRBD1. The trim removed 5 bases at V and 7 bases at J, leaving 15 bases unmatched. CDR1 is LNHDA and CDR2 is SQIVND in the germline V gene (reference sequence). The length of the CDR3 is 16 residues. CDR3 in amino acids: CASSVGSRGRKIGYTF. The CDR3 DNA sequence: TGTGCCAGTAGTGTTGGGTCCAGGGGGCGAAAGATTGGCTACACCTTC.

Remarks on this clone: Within the sample, other DNA sequences also encode this same CDR3. The chain combines TRBV2 with TRBJ2-7, with TRBD1 identical over 7 bases. V trimming: 6 bases; J trimming: 3 bases; junction bases outside the gene matches: 8. This CDR3 comprises 14 residues. Germline CDR1 and CDR2: SNHLY and FYNNEI. The DNA for the CDR3 is TGTGCCAGCAGCGAGAGAGGGACAGTCTACGAGCAGTACTTC. Its translation is CASSERGTVYEQYF.

This rearrangement joins TRBV18 to TRBJ2-7, with D perhaps matching TRBD1 (6 bases). The CDR3 loop spans 12 amino acids. Per the germline V gene, CDR1 is KGHSH and CDR2 is LQKENI. V lost 3 bases, J lost 3 bases, and 6 bases lay in between. The CDR3 DNA follows: TGTGCCAGCTCACCGGACAGCTACGAGCAGTACTTC. This codes for CASSPDSYEQYF.

This clone was recorded only once. The genes are TRBV19 and TRBJ1-1, with 7 bases that match TRBD1. Germline CDR1 reads LNHDA; CDR2 reads SQIVND (reference sequence). Trimming removed 7 bases from V and 3 bases from J; junction bases left unmatched: 8. The CDR3 length is 14 residues. The CDR3 protein is CASMTGQDDTEAFF. DNA for the CDR3: TGTGCCAGTATGACAGGGCAGGACGACACTGAAGCTTTCTTT.

This clone was detected only a few times. The V and J genes are TRBV5-6 and TRBJ1-5; D is undetermined. Germline V gives CDR1 SGHDT, CDR2 YYEEEE. V lost 7 bases to trimming and J lost 9 bases, with 17 bases between them. The CDR3 runs 13 residues. CDR3 residues: CASAFGSSGPQHF. DNA for the CDR3: TGTGCCAGCGCCTTCGGCAGCTCAGGGCCCCAGCATTTT.